A single sample is the source of the 8 T cell receptor beta chains below, sequenced in a study of T cells in Graves' hyperthyroidism and ophthalmopathy. Regions amplified from RNA transcripts were the TCR beta CDR3 regions. TCR CDR3 underwent first-round RT-PCR with the HTBI primer set. TCRdb processed the multiplex PCR reads anew with MiXCR; each CDR3 protein has one entry. The sample yields more than 150,000 distinct CDR3 sequences, about a sixth seen once. The sample was blood. All receptors derive from a woman aged 45 to 65 with Graves' hyperthyroidism.

This clonotype came up many times. This chain joins TRBV6-1 and TRBJ2-3, with D possibly matching TRBD2 (7 bases). CDR1 and CDR2 from the germline V gene are MNHNS and SASEGT. This CDR3 spans 16 amino acids. V lost 6 bases and J lost 4, with 20 bases in between. The CDR3 spells CASSLQIGGGADTQYF. The CDR3 DNA reads as TGTGCCAGCAGCCTTCAGATAGGGGGGGGCGCAGATACGCAGTATTTT.

The V gene is TRBV7-9, the J gene TRBJ2-3, with a weak D call TRBD1 (5 bases). This CDR3 spans 16 amino acids. Deletions cut 2 bases from V and 0 bases from J, with 12 bases between. Per the germline V gene, CDR1 is SEHNR and CDR2 is FQNEAQ (reference sequence). CDR3 bases: TGTGCCAGCAGCTTATTAGACAGTGCCAGCACAGATACGCAGTATTTT. Its protein is CASSLLDSASTDTQYF. The whole variable domain, remainder taken from reference TRBV7-9 and TRBJ2-3, is DTGVSQNPRHKITKRGQNVTFRCDPISEHNRLYWYRQTLGQGPEFLTYFQNEAQLEKSRLLSDRFSAERPKGSFSTLEIQRTEQGDSAMYLCASSLLDSASTDTQYFGPGTRLTVL.

This clonotype appeared many times. The chain has TRBV7-9 and TRBJ1-2; a weak D match, TRBD1 (5 bases). With 5 bases removed from V and 6 bases from J, the gap between germline ends came to 10 bases. Germline-derived CDR1 and CDR2 are SEHNR and FQNEAQ (reference sequence). The CDR3 loop spans 12 amino acids. DNA for the CDR3: TGTGCCAGCAGCCCCCAGGGCCATGGCTACACCTTC. Translating it yields CASSPQGHGYTF.

This clonotype was seen repeatedly, ten times or more. This sequence joins TRBV5-1 and TRBJ2-3; possibly TRBD1 for D (5 bases). Germline lookup yields CDR1 SGHRS and CDR2 YFSETQ. The CDR3 has 13 amino acids. The ends were cut back, 4 bases at V and 5 bases at J, with 11 bases in the middle. CDR3 protein: CASSIRQRDTQYF. The CDR3 DNA reads TGCGCCAGCAGCATTAGACAGCGAGATACGCAGTATTTT.

There are many counts of this clonotype. CDR3 amino acids: CASSLSVLYGYTF. CDR3 DNA sequence: TGTGCCAGCAGTCTCAGTGTTCTCTATGGCTACACCTTC. The rearrangement links TRBV6-1 to TRBJ1-2, with D hard to call. The CDR3 runs to 13 residues. Germline loops: CDR1 MNHNS, CDR2 SASEGT. Trimming cost V 5 bases and J 4 bases, with 11 bases left between them.

Ten or more counts support this clonotype. V usage is TRBV7-8 and J usage is TRBJ1-1; the match to TRBD1 covers 8 bases. CDR1 is SGHVS and CDR2 is FQNEAQ in the germline V gene. This CDR3 is 14 amino acids long. The trim removed 5 bases at V and 3 bases at J, leaving 5 bases unmatched. CDR3 nucleotide sequence: TGTGCCAGCAGCGCCCAGGGGGCTTACACTGAAGCTTTCTTT. As protein: CASSAQGAYTEAFF.

Turning to this clonotype: Since a much larger clone is just one base distant, this may be a read error. The chain has TRBV11-2 and TRBJ2-1; 8 bases fit TRBD1. There are 14 residues in the CDR3. CDR1 is SGHAT, CDR2 FQNNGV, per germline. The J segment lost 8 bases and the V segment lost 5 bases, leaving 8 bases of the junction unmatched. CDR3 region: CASSQDRAADEQFF. The CDR3, as DNA: TGTGCCAGCAGCCAGGACAGGGCTGCGGATGAGCAGTTCTTC.

The chain has TRBV27 and TRBJ1-3; D is possibly TRBD1 (5 bases). The germline CDR1 and CDR2 sequences are MNHEY and SMNVEV (reference sequence). This CDR3 has 13 amino acids. V was clipped by 10 bases and J by 4 bases, with 14 bases between them. CDR3 nucleotide sequence: TGTGCCACCGGGGACGTCCTCGGAAACACCATATATTTT. It translates to CATGDVLGNTIYF.